This passage covers 22 T cell receptor beta chains from one sample sequenced in a study of shared clonotypes between healthy human individuals. The repertoire was sequenced with immunoSEQ multiplex PCR; TCRdb's copy has only in-frame clones and lacks some. This sample has more than 2 million clones, with roughly 95% found just once. Naivety among CD8 cells was defined by CD45RO negativity and positive CCR7 selection, thereby excluding terminally differentiated effector memory CD45RA+ cells. Sequencing was carried out using naive CD8+ T cells sorted from blood. Source of these receptors: a man aged 18 to 29 in good health.

The genes are TRBV19 and TRBJ1-5, with D uncertain. In germline, CDR1 is LNHDA, CDR2 SQIVND (reference sequence). V was trimmed by 1 base and J by 0 bases, leaving 10 bases between them. CDR3 length: 16 residues. CDR3 amino acids: CASSIGPGYSNQPQHF. The CDR3 coding sequence is TGTGCCAGTAGTATAGGGCCGGGGTATAGCAATCAGCCCCAGCATTTT.

The rearrangement links TRBV10-3 to TRBJ2-7; no clear D. The germline V gene has CDR1 ENHRY and CDR2 SYGVKD. V lost 5 bases and J 2 bases, leaving 10 bases between the germline ends. The CDR3 spans 13 residues. CDR3: CAISTLSPYEQYF. CDR3 nucleotides: TGTGCCATCAGTACCCTGAGCCCCTACGAGCAGTACTTC.

CDR3 DNA: TGTGCCAGCAGTTACTATCGAGAAACAGATACGCAGTATTTT. As protein: CASSYYRETDTQYF. This sequence joins TRBV6-5 and TRBJ2-3; no definite D call. Germline V gene lookup returns CDR1 MNHEY and CDR2 SVGAGI. This CDR3 region has 14 residues. Trimming stripped 1 base from V and 3 bases from J, with 8 bases between.

This chain connects TRBV27 to TRBJ2-5, with a weak D call TRBD2 (6 bases). V lost 0 bases and J lost 5, with 13 bases in between. Looked up from germline, CDR1 is MNHEY and CDR2 is SMNVEV (reference sequence). The CDR3 consists of 15 residues. The CDR3 sequence is CASSLSGGKGETQYF. CDR3 in DNA: TGTGCCAGCAGTTTATCCGGGGGAAAAGGGGAGACCCAGTACTTC.

On this clone: This specimen includes other DNA sequences encoding the same CDR3. V is TRBV27 and J is TRBJ2-1, with a possible D match to TRBD1 (6 bases). Trimming removed 3 bases at V and 0 bases at J, with 6 bases between. The germline CDR1 and CDR2 sequences are MNHEY and SMNVEV (reference sequence). The CDR3 contains 14 residues. The CDR3 DNA follows: TGTGCCAGCAGTTTCAGGGGCTCCTACAATGAGCAGTTCTTC. Amino acid sequence: CASSFRGSYNEQFF.

The chain recombines TRBV2 with TRBJ2-3; either TRBD1 or TRBD2 may fit D (5 bases each). Trimming took 6 bases from V and 0 from J, leaving 16 bases between them. Germline CDR1 reads SNHLY; CDR2 reads FYNNEI. This CDR3 is built from 16 residues. CDR3 protein: CASRYPGRPSTDTQYF. Here the CDR3 DNA reads TGTGCCAGCAGATATCCGGGACGCCCTAGCACAGATACGCAGTATTTT.

This clone was observed a few times. In the same sample, other DNA sequences code for this CDR3. The V gene is TRBV7-9, the J gene TRBJ1-4; D unclear. This CDR3 is 11 amino acids long. The V end was cut by 2 bases, the J end by 5 bases, with 0 bases between. Germline V lookup: CDR1 SEHNR, CDR2 FQNEAQ (reference sequence). This CDR3 is CASSLNEKLFF. The CDR3 DNA sequence: TGTGCCAGCAGCTTAAATGAAAAACTGTTTTTT.

The chain recombines TRBV25-1 with TRBJ1-6; D is ambiguous. Looked up from germline, CDR1 is MGHDK and CDR2 is SYGVNS. This CDR3 spans 16 amino acids. V lost 1 base to trimming and J lost 3 bases, with 10 bases between them. The CDR3 loop reads CASSESGGLYNSPLHF. The CDR3 DNA reads as TGTGCCAGCAGTGAATCGGGTGGCCTCTATAATTCACCCCTCCACTTT. Combining the CDR3 with reference TRBV25-1 and TRBJ1-6 gives the whole variable domain EADIYQTPRYLVIGTGKKITLECSQTMGHDKMYWYQQDPGMELHLIHYSYGVNSTEKGDLSSESTVSRIRTEHFPLTLESARPSHTSQYLCASSESGGLYNSPLHFGNGTRLTVT.

V usage is TRBV13 and J usage is TRBJ2-3; 7 nucleotides agree with TRBD2. The CDR3 contains 18 residues. Germline CDR1 PRHDT, CDR2 FYEKMQ (reference sequence). J was trimmed by 2 bases and V by 5 bases; bases with no gene match: 16. The CDR3: CASSPTTWASGLTDTQYF. In nucleotides, the CDR3 is TGTGCCAGCAGCCCGACGACATGGGCTAGCGGCCTCACAGATACGCAGTATTTT.

The chain combines TRBV6-5 with TRBJ2-7; maybe TRBD2 (5 bases). CDR3 length: 13 amino acids. The germline CDR1 and CDR2 sequences are MNHEY and SVGAGI. V was cut by 8 bases and J by 3 bases, with 14 bases left in between. The CDR3 sequence is CASSATEGYEQYF. CDR3 coding DNA: TGTGCCAGCTCCGCTACAGAGGGCTACGAGCAGTACTTC.

Comment on this clone: Other DNA variants within this sample encode the same CDR3. The J gene is TRBJ2-7, the V gene TRBV30; D unclear. The germline CDR1 and CDR2 sequences are GTSNPN and SVGIG (reference sequence). The V and J ends lost 2 bases and 0 bases respectively, with 5 bases between them. The CDR3 spans 12 residues. This CDR3 is CAWSTVSYEQYF. CDR3 bases: TGTGCCTGGAGTACAGTCTCCTACGAGCAGTACTTC.

This clone was observed a handful of times. This rearrangement joins TRBV29-1 to TRBJ1-1; D not resolved. The germline V gene has CDR1 SQVTM and CDR2 ANQGSEA. The CDR3 runs 10 residues. V lost 4 bases and J 4 bases, leaving 4 bases between the germline ends. The CDR3, as DNA: TGCAGCGTTGGGTTCACTGAAGCTTTCTTT. It encodes CSVGFTEAFF.

The V call is TRBV28, the J call TRBJ2-7; no firm D call. Trimming cost V 6 bases and J 0 bases, with 9 bases left between them. The length of the CDR3 is 13 residues. Germline V CDR1 and CDR2: MDHEN, SYDVKM. The CDR3 DNA is TGTGCCAGCAGCCTTAGCCACTCCTACGAGCAGTACTTC. Amino acid sequence: CASSLSHSYEQYF.

The V call is TRBV9, the J call TRBJ2-5, with 14 bases aligning to TRBD2. J was trimmed by 5 bases and V by 3 bases; bases with no gene match: 6. Looked up from germline, CDR1 is SGDLS and CDR2 is YYNGEE. This CDR3 has 16 amino acids. The CDR3 sequence: CASSEGLAGARETQYF. In nucleotides, the CDR3 is TGTGCCAGCAGCGAGGGACTAGCGGGGGCCAGGGAGACCCAGTACTTC.

V gene TRBV7-2 combines with J gene TRBJ2-7, with D tentatively TRBD1 or TRBD2 (5 bases each). The CDR3 covers 16 residues. CDR1 is SGHTA and CDR2 is FQGNSA in the germline V gene. Trimming removed 5 bases at V and 0 bases at J, with 17 bases between. The CDR3 bases are TGTGCCAGCAGCCCCCGAGGGGATTATAGCTCCTACGAGCAGTACTTC. This encodes CASSPRGDYSSYEQYF.

V usage is TRBV30 and J usage is TRBJ2-7; tentative D call: TRBD1 (6 bases). The CDR3 loop spans 12 amino acids. The V end was cut by 2 bases, the J end by 4 bases, with 9 bases between. Germline V gene lookup returns CDR1 GTSNPN and CDR2 SVGIG (reference sequence). The CDR3 loop is CAWSSQGYEQYF. Here the CDR3 DNA reads TGTGCCTGGAGTTCGCAGGGGTACGAGCAGTACTTC.

The gene calls are TRBV4-1 and TRBJ1-1, with D hard to call. Germline CDR1 is MGHRA and CDR2 is YSYEKL. V shed 3 bases and J shed 0 bases, with 11 bases lying between them. The CDR3 runs 15 residues. This CDR3 reads CASSQEGSMNTEAFF. CDR3 nucleotide sequence: TGCGCCAGCAGCCAGGAGGGTTCTATGAACACTGAAGCTTTCTTT.

This rearrangement joins TRBV6-1 to TRBJ2-5; no clear D gene. The CDR3 runs 11 residues. With 6 bases removed from V and 4 bases from J, the gap between germline ends came to 6 bases. CDR1 and CDR2 (germline): MNHNS, SASEGT. The CDR3 coding sequence is TGTGCCAGCAGAGGTGGAGAGACCCAGTACTTC. Amino acids: CASRGGETQYF.

The rearrangement joins TRBV6-5 to TRBJ1-1, with 9 nucleotides matching TRBD1. Germline V gene data show CDR1 as MNHEY and CDR2 as SVGAGI. The ends lost 4 bases at V and 0 bases at J; junction bases unmatched: 6. CDR3 length: 16 residues. CDR3 protein: CASSSGQGLMNTEAFF. The CDR3 DNA reads as TGTGCCAGCAGTTCAGGACAGGGGCTTATGAACACTGAAGCTTTCTTT.

The chain uses TRBV13 and TRBJ1-5; possibly TRBD1 for D (6 bases). V gave up 0 bases and J gave up 5 bases, with 11 bases separating them. The CDR3 totals 15 residues. CDR1 PRHDT and CDR2 FYEKMQ come from the germline V gene (reference sequence). The CDR3 coding sequence is TGTGCCAGCAGCTTAGGCAGGGGACTTGATCAGCCCCAGCATTTT. Its protein product is CASSLGRGLDQPQHF.

The count of this clone is one. The chain uses TRBV14 and TRBJ1-2; D remains unclear. Looked up from germline, CDR1 is SGHDN and CDR2 is FVKESK. Trimming shortened V by 1 base and J by 7 bases, and 10 bases separated the two germline ends. The CDR3 extends over 13 amino acids. The CDR3 DNA is TGTGCCAGCAGCCAAGGAATAGGGTTTGGCTACACCTTC. Translating it yields CASSQGIGFGYTF.

This sequence joins TRBV9 and TRBJ1-3; the D is unclear. The germline V gene encodes CDR1 SGDLS and CDR2 YYNGEE. V was cut by 5 bases and J by 4 bases, with 13 bases left in between. The CDR3 length is 14 residues. CDR3 nucleotide sequence: TGTGCCAGCAGTTACGACCGCCAGGGAAACACCATATATTTT. This translates into CASSYDRQGNTIYF. Looking up the rest from reference TRBV9 and TRBJ1-3 gives the full variable domain: DSGVTQTPKHLITATGQRVTLRCSPRSGDLSVYWYQQSLDQGLQFLIQYYNGEERAKGNILERFSAQQFPDLHSELNLSSLELGDSALYFCASSYDRQGNTIYFGEGSWLTVV.